Shown below are 21 T cell receptor beta chains from a single sample sequenced in a study of graft-versus-host responses after intestinal transplantation. No cognate antigen is known for these TCRs. Libraries were prepared by immunoSEQ multiplex PCR; TCRdb keeps only in-frame clonotypes and omits some of them. The table has tens of thousands of clones, roughly 91% seen once; the top ten hold more than 0.075%. Sequenced here: unstimulated CD4+ T cells sorted from spleen or lymph node cells, sampled before intestinal transplant. The receptors shown here come from a human donor who received an intestinal transplant.

J is TRBJ1-1 and V is TRBV18; 7 positions match TRBD1. Losses at the gene ends were 3 bases for V and 1 base for J; bases not matched to a gene: 2. The CDR3 covers 14 residues. CDR1 and CDR2 from the germline V gene are KGHSH and LQKENI. The CDR3 reads CASSPRQGNTEAFF. CDR3 nucleotides: TGTGCCAGCTCACCCAGACAGGGGAACACTGAAGCTTTCTTT.

This sequence joins TRBV7-9 and TRBJ1-4; possible D gene TRBD1, 5 bases. The V gene's germline CDR1 is SEHNR and CDR2 FQNEAQ (reference sequence). This CDR3 has 14 residues. V lost 7 bases and J 5 bases, leaving 14 bases between the germline ends. CDR3 coding DNA: TGTGCCAGCATGCTCCGGGGGATCAATGAAAAACTGTTTTTT. Translation: CASMLRGINEKLFF.

The chain carries TRBV5-1 and TRBJ2-3, with 10 nucleotides matching TRBD2. With 2 bases clipped from V and 4 bases from J, the junction kept 1 base outside the gene matches. The CDR3 is made up of 14 amino acids. Germline CDR1 SGHRS, CDR2 YFSETQ. CDR3: CASSFSGGSDTQYF. CDR3 DNA: TGCGCCAGCAGCTTTAGCGGGGGGTCAGATACGCAGTATTTT.

The gene calls are TRBV13 and TRBJ2-7; 9 bases map to TRBD1. The junction had 6 bases not matched to a gene; V was cut back by 5 bases and J by 4 bases. There are 14 residues in the CDR3. The germline gives CDR1 PRHDT, CDR2 FYEKMQ (reference sequence). CDR3 sequence reads: CASSPRDREYEQYF. DNA of the CDR3: TGTGCCAGCAGCCCCCGGGACAGGGAGTACGAGCAGTACTTC.

This chain connects TRBV30 to TRBJ1-3; 8 bases map to TRBD1. Trimming at V came to 1 base and at J to 4 bases, leaving 12 bases not matched to a gene. The CDR3 runs 17 residues. CDR1 GTSNPN and CDR2 SVGIG come from the germline V gene (reference sequence). In DNA form, the CDR3 reads TGTGCCTGGAGTGCGGTCCGGACAGGGTATTCAGGAAACACCATATATTTT. It specifies CAWSAVRTGYSGNTIYF.

V is TRBV27 and J is TRBJ1-1, with 12 nucleotides matching TRBD1. V shed 6 bases, J shed 1 base, and the junction held 9 bases outside the gene matches. Germline V gene sequence: CDR1 MNHEY, CDR2 SMNVEV (reference sequence). The CDR3 consists of 17 residues. The CDR3 nucleotides are TGTGCCAGCAGAAAGGGACAGGGGGCAAAGGGGAACACTGAAGCTTTCTTT. Its protein is CASRKGQGAKGNTEAFF.

The chain recombines TRBV7-8 with TRBJ1-5; D remains ambiguous. Germline CDR1 and CDR2: SGHVS and FQNEAQ. This CDR3 region has 15 residues. V shed 4 bases and J shed 5 bases, with 15 bases lying between them. The CDR3 region is CASSSTRVLHQPQHF. CDR3 coding DNA: TGTGCCAGCAGCTCCACTAGGGTTTTACATCAGCCCCAGCATTTT.

In the case of this clone: At one boundary the junction diverges from the germline segment, which might be a read error. This chain uses TRBV7-2 with TRBJ1-4; 8 positions agree with TRBD1. CDR3 length: 14 residues. Germline-derived CDR1 and CDR2 are SGHTA and FQGNSA. DNA for the CDR3: TGTGCCAGCAGGTTAGACAGGGGAACTGAAAAACTGTTTTTT. Protein: CASRLDRGTEKLFF.

The chain combines TRBV30 with TRBJ1-1, with 7 bases aligning to TRBD1. The length of the CDR3 is 12 residues. J gave up 3 bases and V 3 bases, and 1 base lay outside the gene matches. In germline, CDR1 is GTSNPN, CDR2 SVGIG (reference sequence). The CDR3 DNA sequence: TGTGCCTGGAGCGGGACAGACACTGAAGCTTTCTTT. This codes for CAWSGTDTEAFF.

CDR3 sequence: CASSERDWKYEQYF. DNA for the CDR3: TGCGCCAGCAGTGAACGGGACTGGAAGTACGAGCAGTACTTC. V and J are TRBV10-2 and TRBJ2-7, with D perhaps TRBD2 (6 bases). The CDR3 extends over 14 amino acids. The V gene lost 3 bases and the J gene lost 4 bases, with 13 bases spanning the gap. CDR1 is WSHSY, CDR2 SAAADI, per germline.

This chain connects TRBV4-3 to TRBJ1-3, with TRBD1 identical over 7 bases. Germline CDR1 is LGHNA and CDR2 is YSLEER. Trimming cost V 5 bases and J 3 bases; bases outside gene matches: 4. The CDR3 extends over 14 amino acids. The DNA for the CDR3 is TGCGCCAGCAGCACGAACAGGGGTGGAAACACCATATATTTT. Amino acid sequence: CASSTNRGGNTIYF.

CDR3 coding DNA: TGTGCCAGCAGCCAAGTCTCAGGGGTTGGAAACACCATATATTTT. Translating it yields CASSQVSGVGNTIYF. The chain recombines TRBV14 with TRBJ1-3, with a possible D match to TRBD1 (6 bases). Germline lookup yields CDR1 SGHDN and CDR2 FVKESK. V shed 1 base and J shed 3 bases, with 10 bases lying between them. This CDR3 is 15 amino acids long.

This chain connects TRBV30 to TRBJ1-3; D remains ambiguous. Germline V lookup: CDR1 GTSNPN, CDR2 SVGIG (reference sequence). V was clipped by 0 bases and J by 7 bases, with 7 bases between them. The CDR3 covers 12 residues. The CDR3 DNA sequence: TGTGCCTGGAGTGTCCCTTCGAACACCATATATTTT. Protein: CAWSVPSNTIYF.

V is TRBV19 and J is TRBJ1-4; no clear D gene. Germline V CDR1 and CDR2: LNHDA, SQIVND (reference sequence). V lost 1 base to trimming and J lost 8 bases, with 14 bases between them. CDR3 length: 15 amino acids. CDR3 in DNA: TGTGCCAGTAGTATAGCCGGGTACAGAGGGGAAAAACTGTTTTTT. This translates into CASSIAGYRGEKLFF.

The chain recombines TRBV7-2 with TRBJ1-2; TRBD1 matches 7 bases. CDR3 size: 15 residues. The V gene end was trimmed by 5 bases and the J gene end by 4 bases; junction bases not matched to a gene: 10. Germline V gene lookup returns CDR1 SGHTA and CDR2 FQGNSA. In DNA form, the CDR3 reads TGTGCCAGCAGCCAGCTTACAGGGGTTTTCTATGGCTACACCTTC. It encodes CASSQLTGVFYGYTF. The full variable domain, its missing parts supplied by reference TRBV7-2 and TRBJ1-2, is GAGVSQSPSNKVTEKGKDVELRCDPISGHTALYWYRQSLGQGLEFLIYFQGNSAPDKSGLPSDRFSAERTGGSVSTLTIQRTQQEDSAVYLCASSQLTGVFYGYTFGSGTRLTVV.

This chain uses TRBV4-3 with TRBJ1-6; D uncertain. This CDR3 contains 15 residues. Per the germline V gene, CDR1 is LGHNA and CDR2 is YSLEER. Trimming cost V 1 base and J 5 bases, with 9 bases left between them. CDR3 DNA: TGCGCCAGCAGCCAAGTTAGGCAGGATAATTCACCCCTCCACTTT. It codes for CASSQVRQDNSPLHF.

J is TRBJ1-1 and V is TRBV12-5; maybe TRBD1 (6 bases). Germline V gene lookup returns CDR1 LGHNT and CDR2 FRNRAP. V shed 7 bases and J shed 3 bases, with 24 bases lying between them. CDR3 length equals 17 residues. The CDR3 coding sequence is TGTGCTAGTGCCAAGCCGCGGACAGCCGCTTTGGACACTGAAGCTTTCTTT. It codes for CASAKPRTAALDTEAFF.

This clone was picked up a small number of times. CDR3 bases: TGTGCCACACGTAAGCAGGGGGACACTGAAGCTTTCTTT. Amino acids: CATRKQGDTEAFF. V and J are TRBV15 and TRBJ1-1; TRBD1 matches at 7 bases. This CDR3 contains 13 residues. CDR1 is LNHNV, CDR2 YYDKDF, per germline (reference sequence). V was clipped by 9 bases and J by 3 bases; unmatched bases: 7.

The chain uses TRBV4-1 and TRBJ1-2, with 7 bases matching TRBD1. Germline values: CDR1 MGHRA, CDR2 YSYEKL. J lost 5 bases, V lost 2 bases, and 14 bases had no gene match. The CDR3 consists of 17 residues. DNA of the CDR3: TGCGCCAGCAGCCAAACACCTGAAGAGGGGGCGCGGTATGGCTACACCTTC. Protein product: CASSQTPEEGARYGYTF.

The chain combines TRBV4-3 with TRBJ2-3, with D hard to call. CDR1 is LGHNA, CDR2 YSLEER, per germline. Trimming cost V 0 bases and J 2 bases, with 6 bases left between them. This CDR3 spans 14 amino acids. The CDR3 coding sequence is TGCGCCAGCAGCCAAGAAGCTGACACAGATACGCAGTATTTT. Encoded protein: CASSQEADTDTQYF.

The chain combines TRBV7-2 with TRBJ1-2; TRBD1 agrees at 10 bases. CDR1 is SGHTA and CDR2 is FQGNSA in the germline V gene. Unmatched junction bases numbered 2, after V lost 0 bases and J lost 4 bases. The length of the CDR3 is 15 residues. This CDR3 is CASSLAGQGTYGYTF. In DNA, the CDR3 is TGTGCCAGCAGCTTAGCGGGACAGGGGACCTATGGCTACACCTTC.